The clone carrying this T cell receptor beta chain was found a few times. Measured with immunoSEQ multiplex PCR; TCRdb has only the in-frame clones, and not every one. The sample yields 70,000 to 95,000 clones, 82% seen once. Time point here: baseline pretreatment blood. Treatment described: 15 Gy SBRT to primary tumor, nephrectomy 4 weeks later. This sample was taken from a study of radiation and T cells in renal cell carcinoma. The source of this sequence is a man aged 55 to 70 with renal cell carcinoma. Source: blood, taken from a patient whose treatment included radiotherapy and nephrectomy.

CDR3 protein: CASSLFIDYEQYF. The DNA for the CDR3 is TGTGCCAGTAGTTTATTTATAGACTACGAGCAGTACTTC. The V gene is TRBV19, the J gene TRBJ2-7; D call uncertain. The CDR3 runs 13 residues. V lost 5 bases, J lost 3 bases, and 11 bases lay in between. The germline gives CDR1 LNHDA, CDR2 SQIVND (reference sequence).